This is a list of T cell receptor beta chains from one sample in a study of T cell changes during pregnancy in multiple sclerosis. Clones were read by immunoSEQ multiplex PCR, and TCRdb kept only the in-frame ones, dropping some. The sample carries 35,000 to 45,000 clones, about 90% recorded once. Sample: CD4+ T cells from peripheral blood mononuclear cells, taken after pregnancy. The receptors here all came from a female donor in good health, enrolled as a control in a pregnancy study. CDR3s include the opening cysteine and the closing phenylalanine or tryptophan. D genes are given only for firm matches. Only some rows state a clone size, as once, few, many or a class for expanded clones.

TRBV6-6	16	TRBJ2-5	.	TRBD2	TGTGCCAGCAGTTTGAAGGTAGCGGGGGGGCCTGAGACCCAGTACTTC	CASSLKVAGGPETQYF
TRBV7-2	15	TRBJ2-1	.	TRBD2	TGTGCCAGCAGGGCTACGGGGGGGCCGTACAATGAGCAGTTCTTC	CASRATGGPYNEQFF
TRBV5-5	12	TRBJ2-7	.	TRBD1	TGTGCCAGCATCGACAGGGAGTACGAGCAGTACTTC	CASIDREYEQYF
TRBV4-1	16	TRBJ2-7	once	TRBD1	TGCGCCAGCAGCCAAGAACGGACAGGGGGTAGGTACGAGCAGTACTTC	CASSQERTGGRYEQYF
TRBV7-6	17	TRBJ1-4	once	.	TGTGCCAGCAGCTTGCGTTATCGGGGGGCGCGCAATGAAAAACTGTTTTTT	CASSLRYRGARNEKLFF
TRBV28	12	TRBJ1-1	few	TRBD1	TGTGCCAGCAGCCCACAGGGGACTGAAGCTTTCTTT	CASSPQGTEAFF
TRBV6-5	14	TRBJ1-2	.	.	TGTGCCAGCAGCTACAACAGAGCGGTCTATGGCTACACCTTC	CASSYNRAVYGYTF
TRBV19	13	TRBJ2-7	.	.	TGTGCCAGTAGACAGGACCTCTCCTACGAGCAGTACTTC	CASRQDLSYEQYF
TRBV7-9	15	TRBJ2-1	.	TRBD2	TGTGCCAGCAGCCCCCTGGGACTAGCGTCGATTGAGCAGTTCTTC	CASSPLGLASIEQFF
TRBV7-8	13	TRBJ2-3	.	.	TGTGCCAGCAGCCGGGGTGGGGAAGATACGCAGTATTTT	CASSRGGEDTQYF
TRBV7-2	16	TRBJ2-3	.	.	TGTGCCAGCAGCGCCTCGACATGGGGGGACACAGATACGCAGTATTTT	CASSASTWGDTDTQYF
TRBV30	14	TRBJ1-1	.	TRBD1	TGTGCCTGGAGTCGGGACAGGGGAGGAACTGAAGCTTTCTTT	CAWSRDRGGTEAFF
TRBV4-2	18	TRBJ2-4	.	TRBD1	TGTGCCAGCAGCCAAGATGCCATACAGGGGGCGGGGAATAACATTCAGTACTTC	CASSQDAIQGAGNNIQYF
TRBV28	13	TRBJ1-2	.	TRBD1	TGTGCCAGCAAGGGGACAGGGGTATATGGCTACACCTTC	CASKGTGVYGYTF
TRBV7-9	16	TRBJ1-5	.	TRBD1	TGTGCCAGCAGCTTAGCGCTGAGGGACAGTCATCAGCCCCAGCATTTT	CASSLALRDSHQPQHF
TRBV4-1	19	TRBJ2-3	.	TRBD2	TGCGCCAGCAGCCAGCGGACTAGCGGGGGGGGTACGCACACAGATACGCAGTATTTT	CASSQRTSGGGTHTDTQYF
TRBV4-1	15	TRBJ1-1	.	.	TGCGCCAGCAGCCAACCCCTCAGGGGAAACACTGAAGCTTTCTTT	CASSQPLRGNTEAFF
TRBV19	18	TRBJ1-5	.	.	TGTGCCAGTAGTATTGGGGGGGAATTGAACAGGGTAGGACAGCCCCAGCATTTT	CASSIGGELNRVGQPQHF
TRBV4-1	14	TRBJ2-5	.	.	TGCGCCAGCAGCTGGCGGCCGGATGGAGAGACCCAGTACTTC	CASSWRPDGETQYF
TRBV27	19	TRBJ2-1	.	TRBD2	TGTGCCAGCAGGGAAAACAGACTAGCGGGAAGCGGATGGCATCGTGAGCAGTTCTTC	CASRENRLAGSGWHREQFF
TRBV11-3	14	TRBJ2-2	.	.	TGTGCCAGCAGCGCCCCGGGGTCCACCGGGGAGCTGTTTTTT	CASSAPGSTGELFF
TRBV5-1	14	TRBJ1-2	few	TRBD1	TGCGCCACAAAAGGGGGCAGCGAGCTAGATGGCTACACCTTC	CATKGGSELDGYTF
TRBV7-2	12	TRBJ2-7	.	TRBD2	TGTGCCAGCAGCTCGACTAGCGACGAGCAGTACTTC	CASSSTSDEQYF
TRBV7-3	13	TRBJ1-2	.	.	TGTGCCAGCAGCTCCACAGGGCCGCATGGCTACACCTTC	CASSSTGPHGYTF
TRBV6-1	16	TRBJ2-1	.	.	TGTGCCAGCAGTGAAGCGGTCTTGGACAGACACAATGAGCAGTTCTTC	CASSEAVLDRHNEQFF
TRBV7-2	14	TRBJ2-1	.	.	TGTGCCAGCAGCCCCTTCGGCTCCTACAATGAGCAGTTCTTC	CASSPFGSYNEQFF
TRBV19	17	TRBJ1-5	.	.	TGTGCCAGTATCGCGGGAGGATCAGAGAATAGCAATCAGCCCCAGCATTTT	CASIAGGSENSNQPQHF
TRBV5-6	15	TRBJ1-2	.	.	TGTGCCAGCAGCACCCGGACAGACCGGAACTATGGCTACACCTTC	CASSTRTDRNYGYTF
TRBV2	12	TRBJ2-2	.	.	TGTGCCAGCACTACGAACACCGGGGAGCTGTTTTTT	CASTTNTGELFF
TRBV5-1	15	TRBJ2-7	.	.	TGCGCCAGCAGCTTGGCCCTCAGGGCGGTTGACGAGCAGTACTTC	CASSLALRAVDEQYF
TRBV6-5	13	TRBJ2-7	.	TRBD1	TGTGCCAGCGCGACAGGGATCCCCTACGAGCAGTACTTC	CASATGIPYEQYF
TRBV18	14	TRBJ2-1	few	TRBD2	TGTGCCAGCTCGCGGGGACTACACGGCGATGAGCAGTTCTTC	CASSRGLHGDEQFF
TRBV28	14	TRBJ1-1	.	TRBD1	TGTGCCAGCAGTTTATGGGACAGGGGGCAGCGGGCTTTCTTT	CASSLWDRGQRAFF
TRBV7-3	15	TRBJ1-2	.	.	TGTGCCAGCCGTGCCGTAGCGTCCCCTAACTATGGCTACACCTTC	CASRAVASPNYGYTF
TRBV28	12	TRBJ1-2	.	.	TGTGCCAGCAGTCGGGGGAACTATGGCTACACCTTC	CASSRGNYGYTF
TRBV5-8	12	TRBJ2-1	.	TRBD1	TGTGCCAGCAGGGACAGGAAAAATGAGCAGTTCTTC	CASRDRKNEQFF
TRBV5-1	13	TRBJ1-2	.	.	TGCGCCAGCAGCTTGGCCGGTAACTATGGCTACACCTTC	CASSLAGNYGYTF
TRBV5-6	15	TRBJ2-6	.	.	TGTGCCAGCAGCTTGGTGCCAGTTGGGGCCAACGTCCTGACTTTC	CASSLVPVGANVLTF
TRBV2	14	TRBJ2-2	.	TRBD2	TGTGCCACCCGGGGGACTAGCGTGACCGGGGAGCTGTTTTTT	CATRGTSVTGELFF
TRBV5-6	18	TRBJ2-1	.	.	TGTGCCAGCACCTTCGGGACTGATGGGGGGATGGATACAATGAGGCAGTTCTTC	CASTFGTDGGMDTMRQFF
TRBV29-1	14	TRBJ1-3	.	.	TGCAGCGTTGAGTCTGGCTTCTCTGGAAACACCATATATTTT	CSVESGFSGNTIYF
TRBV15	14	TRBJ2-5	.	TRBD2	TGTGCCACCAGCACCCGAGGCGGGGGGGAGACCCAGTACTTC	CATSTRGGGETQYF
TRBV30	11	TRBJ1-3	.	.	TGTGCCTGGAGCGTGAGGAACACCATATATTTT	CAWSVRNTIYF
TRBV5-1	12	TRBJ2-5	.	.	TGCGCCAGCAGCTTGGGGGCGGGGACCCAGTACTTC	CASSLGAGTQYF
TRBV7-7	13	TRBJ2-1	few	.	TGTGCTAGCAGCTTAGATAGATCCAATGAGCAGTTCTTC	CASSLDRSNEQFF
TRBV28	13	TRBJ2-7	.	.	TGTGCCAGCAGTTTATTCTCGAGCTACGAGCAGTACTTC	CASSLFSSYEQYF
TRBV10-3	16	TRBJ1-6	.	TRBD1	TGTGCCATCAGTGAGGGGGGGACAGTACGCTATTCACCCCTCCACTTT	CAISEGGTVRYSPLHF
TRBV10-1	14	TRBJ1-5	few	.	TGCGCCAGCAGCTCCCAGGGGAACAATCAGCCCCAGCATTTT	CASSSQGNNQPQHF
TRBV9	15	TRBJ2-1	.	.	TGTGCCAGCAGCGGAGGGGGGGCGTCCTACAATGAGCAGTTCTTC	CASSGGGASYNEQFF
TRBV2	13	TRBJ1-1	.	.	TGTGCCAGCAAGGGGGAAATGAACACTGAAGCTTTCTTT	CASKGEMNTEAFF
TRBV27	19	TRBJ2-3	.	TRBD2	TGTGCCAGCAGTTTATCGAGGCTAGCGGGGACTCCTGGCACAGATACGCAGTATTTT	CASSLSRLAGTPGTDTQYF
TRBV5-4	14	TRBJ2-1	.	TRBD2	TGTGCCAGCAGCCTAGCGGGAGCAAGCAATGAGCAGTTCTTC	CASSLAGASNEQFF
TRBV7-3	15	TRBJ2-5	.	.	TGTGCCAGCAGCTCCTCGACAGTGGGACAAGAGACCCAGTACTTC	CASSSSTVGQETQYF
TRBV28	14	TRBJ1-4	.	.	TGTGCCAGCAGTCCTCATTTGACAAGGGAAAAACTGTTTTTT	CASSPHLTREKLFF